These 32 T cell receptor beta chains were sequenced from one sample in a study of blood T cell repertoires in COVID-19. Profiled with immunoSEQ multiplex PCR; TCRdb holds only in-frame clones, not every one. The sample holds 250,000 to 300,000 clones, about 76% seen once. The sequenced sample consisted of peripheral blood. Source of these receptors: a woman aged 60-70 years with active or convalescent COVID-19.

The V call is TRBV18, the J call TRBJ1-2, with D possibly being TRBD1 (5 bases). Germline CDR1 KGHSH, CDR2 LQKENI. Trimming stripped 3 bases from V and 8 bases from J, with 19 bases between. The CDR3 is made up of 15 amino acids. The CDR3 DNA is TGTGCCAGCTCACCTTACACCAGGGTCGAAGGGGGCTACACCTTC. Protein sequence: CASSPYTRVEGGYTF.

V gene TRBV7-6 combines with J gene TRBJ1-3, with D possibly being TRBD1 (6 bases). The V end lost 2 bases, the J end lost 0 bases, and 14 bases lay between the germline ends. Germline values: CDR1 SGHVS, CDR2 FNYEAQ. The CDR3 spans 17 residues. The CDR3: CASSLRGGRTSGNTIYF. The CDR3 DNA follows: TGTGCCAGCAGCTTAAGGGGGGGACGGACCTCTGGAAACACCATATATTTT.

The chain is built from TRBV25-1 and TRBJ1-1, with 7 positions matching TRBD1. V shed 1 base and J 0 bases; nucleotides not matched to a gene: 5. The CDR3 has 16 amino acids. The germline CDR1 and CDR2 sequences are MGHDK and SYGVNS. For the CDR3, the DNA is TGTGCCAGCAGTGAATCGCCGACAGGGTTGAACACTGAAGCTTTCTTT. Residues: CASSESPTGLNTEAFF.

The chain joins TRBV5-8 to TRBJ1-1; 7 positions agree with TRBD1. Germline values: CDR1 SGHTS, CDR2 YDEGEE. The CDR3 covers 15 residues. After removal of 2 bases from V and 1 base from J, the junction contained 5 bases not matched to a gene. CDR3 DNA sequence: TGTGCCAGCAGCTTTCACAGGGGCTGGAACACTGAAGCTTTCTTT. Translated: CASSFHRGWNTEAFF.

The chain uses TRBV6-5 and TRBJ1-2, with TRBD1 matching over 12 bases. Unmatched junction bases numbered 1, after V lost 6 bases and J lost 2 bases. This CDR3 is 14 amino acids long. Germline V gene data show CDR1 as MNHEY and CDR2 as SVGAGI. CDR3 amino acids: CASRGTGGNYGYTF. The CDR3 nucleotides are TGTGCCAGCAGGGGGACAGGGGGCAACTATGGCTACACCTTC.

This clone was observed once. CDR3 bases: TGTGCCAGCAGCTTACGGGGTCCGGAGACCCAGTACTTC. This codes for CASSLRGPETQYF. This chain connects TRBV7-6 to TRBJ2-5, with a possible D match to TRBD2 (5 bases). The germline V gene encodes CDR1 SGHVS and CDR2 FNYEAQ. Trimming took 2 bases from V and 5 from J, leaving 9 bases between them. The length of the CDR3 is 13 residues.

This chain uses TRBV28 with TRBJ1-2; TRBD1 matches 7 bases. J was trimmed by 7 bases and V by 5 bases; bases with no gene match: 13. Germline CDR1 and CDR2: MDHEN and SYDVKM. CDR3 length: 15 residues. The CDR3, as DNA: TGTGCCAGCAGTCGACAGGGTCAGTGGCGTTTTGGCTACACCTTC. Translated, it gives CASSRQGQWRFGYTF.

This sequence joins TRBV19 and TRBJ2-7, with 8 bases lining up with TRBD2. The length of the CDR3 is 14 residues. Germline values: CDR1 LNHDA, CDR2 SQIVND (reference sequence). J gave up 3 bases and V 5 bases, and 6 bases lay outside the gene matches. DNA for the CDR3: TGTGCCAGTAGTTCGACCCTAGCGGGCTACGAGCAGTACTTC. Translation: CASSSTLAGYEQYF.

CDR3 residues: CASSHLSGGTGEKLFF. The CDR3 coding sequence is TGCGCCAGCAGCCATTTATCGGGTGGAACGGGTGAAAAACTGTTTTTT. The chain is built from TRBV4-1 and TRBJ1-4; D remains ambiguous. V shed 3 bases and J shed 7 bases, with 18 bases lying between them. The CDR3 totals 16 residues. CDR1 is MGHRA and CDR2 is YSYEKL in the germline V gene.

This chain links TRBV27 with TRBJ1-1; D is unresolved. CDR3 length equals 13 residues. Germline values: CDR1 MNHEY, CDR2 SMNVEV (reference sequence). Trimming left V 2 bases short and J 4 bases short, with 8 bases between. The CDR3 loop is CASSLVQFTEAFF. The CDR3 region has the DNA TGTGCCAGCAGTTTAGTACAGTTCACTGAAGCTTTCTTT.

The V call is TRBV5-1, the J call TRBJ2-7; D may be TRBD1 (5 bases). The CDR3 spans 14 residues. CDR1 is SGHRS, CDR2 YFSETQ, per germline. The V gene lost 6 bases and the J gene lost 2 bases, with 15 bases spanning the gap. The CDR3 region is CASTDQDTAYEQYF. In DNA, the CDR3 is TGCGCCAGCACCGACCAGGACACAGCCTACGAGCAGTACTTC.

This clone has only a few counts. V gene TRBV18 combines with J gene TRBJ2-1; D might be TRBD2 (6 bases). There are 15 residues in the CDR3. V was trimmed by 7 bases and J by 2 bases, leaving 15 bases between them. CDR1 is KGHSH, CDR2 LQKENI, per germline. This CDR3 is CASLPRAGTYNEQFF. The CDR3 bases are TGTGCCAGCTTGCCGCGGGCGGGGACCTACAATGAGCAGTTCTTC.

CDR3 loop: CASSGTGLAGVTYNEQFF. In DNA, the CDR3 is TGCGCCAGCAGCGGGACGGGACTAGCGGGCGTAACCTACAATGAGCAGTTCTTC. V is TRBV5-1 and J is TRBJ2-1; 12 bases fit TRBD2. With 4 bases clipped from V and 2 bases from J, the junction kept 10 bases outside the gene matches. CDR1 SGHRS and CDR2 YFSETQ come from the germline V gene. This CDR3 is 18 amino acids long. The full variable domain, its missing parts supplied by reference TRBV5-1 and TRBJ2-1, is KAGVTQTPRYLIKTRGQQVTLSCSPISGHRSVSWYQQTPGQGLQFLFEYFSETQRNKGNFPGRFSGRQFSNSRSEMNVSTLELGDSALYLCASSGTGLAGVTYNEQFFGPGTRLTVL.

This sequence joins TRBV2 and TRBJ1-6; D is unresolved. There are 14 residues in the CDR3. Germline lookup yields CDR1 SNHLY and CDR2 FYNNEI. Trimming removed 7 bases from V and 7 bases from J, with 14 bases in between. The CDR3 loop reads CASMVAAVNSPLHF. The CDR3 bases are TGTGCCAGCATGGTAGCGGCTGTAAATTCACCCCTCCACTTT.

V and J are TRBV7-2 and TRBJ2-3, with D maybe TRBD1 (7 bases). The CDR3 length is 16 residues. The V and J ends lost 2 bases and 0 bases respectively, with 12 bases between them. Germline V gene data show CDR1 as SGHTA and CDR2 as FQGNSA. The CDR3 here is CASSLRGRGSTDTQYF. The DNA for the CDR3 is TGTGCCAGCAGCTTAAGGGGGCGGGGTAGCACAGATACGCAGTATTTT. Variable domain in full (rest from reference TRBV7-2 and TRBJ2-3): GAGVSQSPSNKVTEKGKDVELRCDPISGHTALYWYRQSLGQGLEFLIYFQGNSAPDKSGLPSDRFSAERTGGSVSTLTIQRTQQEDSAVYLCASSLRGRGSTDTQYFGPGTRLTVL.

This chain joins TRBV6-5 and TRBJ1-2; a possible D gene is TRBD1 (5 bases). CDR1 is MNHEY, CDR2 SVGAGI, per germline. Trimming removed 8 bases from V and 2 bases from J, with 12 bases in between. This CDR3 spans 13 amino acids. The CDR3 loop is CASFLTANYGYTF. Written as DNA, the CDR3 is TGTGCCAGCTTTCTGACAGCCAACTATGGCTACACCTTC.

The rearrangement joins TRBV7-8 to TRBJ1-1; TRBD1 matches at 8 bases. Germline assignment: CDR1 SGHVS and CDR2 FQNEAQ. The CDR3 runs 14 residues. V lost 5 bases and J lost 11; bases outside the gene matches: 13. This CDR3 is CASSTDREPLPAFF. CDR3 nucleotide sequence: TGTGCCAGCAGCACGGACAGGGAACCCCTTCCGGCTTTCTTT.

The genes are TRBV5-1 and TRBJ2-7; the match to TRBD1 covers 9 bases. V shed 4 bases, J shed 6 bases, and the junction held 14 bases outside the gene matches. CDR1 SGHRS and CDR2 YFSETQ come from the germline V gene. The CDR3 runs 16 residues. The CDR3 spells CASSRLTGQGISEQYF. For the CDR3, the DNA is TGCGCCAGCAGCCGGCTGACGGGACAGGGAATAAGCGAGCAGTACTTC. The full variable domain, with the rest looked up from reference TRBV5-1 and TRBJ2-7, is KAGVTQTPRYLIKTRGQQVTLSCSPISGHRSVSWYQQTPGQGLQFLFEYFSETQRNKGNFPGRFSGRQFSNSRSEMNVSTLELGDSALYLCASSRLTGQGISEQYFGPGTRLTVT.

The chain joins TRBV5-4 to TRBJ1-2, with D hard to call. The germline V gene encodes CDR1 SGHNT and CDR2 YYREEE (reference sequence). V was clipped by 3 bases and J by 3 bases, with 18 bases between them. The CDR3 loop spans 16 amino acids. In DNA, the CDR3 is TGTGCCAGCAGCTGGGGTGGCATCTTCGGGGACTATGGCTACACCTTC. Protein sequence: CASSWGGIFGDYGYTF. Looking up the rest from reference TRBV5-4 and TRBJ1-2 gives the full variable domain: ETGVTQSPTHLIKTRGQQVTLRCSSQSGHNTVSWYQQALGQGPQFIFQYYREEENGRGNFPPRFSGLQFPNYSSELNVNALELDDSALYLCASSWGGIFGDYGYTFGSGTRLTVV.

V usage is TRBV7-9 and J usage is TRBJ1-1, with D perhaps TRBD1 (5 bases). There are 13 residues in the CDR3. Germline V lookup: CDR1 SEHNR, CDR2 FQNEAQ (reference sequence). V was clipped by 4 bases and J by 10 bases, with 16 bases between them. CDR3 bases: TGTGCCAGCAGCTACGACAGAATAGTGGGAGCTTTCTTT. Its translation: CASSYDRIVGAFF.

This sequence joins TRBV29-1 and TRBJ2-1; 9 bases are a match to TRBD2. V lost 4 bases to trimming and J lost 0 bases; unmatched junction nucleotides: 7. The germline CDR1 and CDR2 sequences are SQVTM and ANQGSEA. The CDR3 length is 16 residues. The CDR3 DNA sequence: TGCAGCGTTGGAAAATCGCGGGGGGGCTCCTACAATGAGCAGTTCTTC. Encoded protein: CSVGKSRGGSYNEQFF.

This clone showed up just a few times. The V and J genes are TRBV2 and TRBJ1-3; D possibly corresponds to TRBD1 (6 bases). Germline CDR1 reads SNHLY; CDR2 reads FYNNEI. The CDR3 sequence is 13 residues long. Deletions cut 5 bases from V and 8 bases from J, with 13 bases between. The CDR3 protein is CASSWTVRDTIYF. In DNA, the CDR3 is TGTGCCAGCAGTTGGACAGTTAGAGACACCATATATTTT. Combining the CDR3 with reference TRBV2 and TRBJ1-3 gives the whole variable domain EPEVTQTPSHQVTQMGQEVILRCVPISNHLYFYWYRQILGQKVEFLVSFYNNEISEKSEIFDDQFSVERPDGSNFTLKIRSTKLEDSAMYFCASSWTVRDTIYFGEGSWLTVV.

The V and J genes are TRBV3-1 (or the pseudogene TRBV3-2) and TRBJ2-1, with 11 bases fitting TRBD2. CDR1 and CDR2 from the germline V gene are LGHDT and YNNKEL (reference sequence). This CDR3 is built from 19 residues. Trimming took 0 bases from V and 2 from J; bases not matched to a gene: 9. The CDR3 coding sequence is TGTGCCAGCAGCCAAGAGCCGTGGCTAGCGGGGGGCGCCTACAATGAGCAGTTCTTC. Encoded protein: CASSQEPWLAGGAYNEQFF.

The chain carries TRBV5-5 and TRBJ2-2, with TRBD1 identical over 7 bases. There are 15 residues in the CDR3. J was trimmed by 2 bases and V by 5 bases; bases with no gene match: 6. Per germline, CDR1 SGHKS and CDR2 YYEKEE (reference sequence). In DNA, the CDR3 is TGTGCCAGCAGACGGACAGGTAGTAACACCGGGGAGCTGTTTTTT. Its protein product is CASRRTGSNTGELFF.

This chain joins TRBV7-2 and TRBJ1-2; a weak D match, TRBD1 (6 bases). The germline gives CDR1 SGHTA, CDR2 FQGNSA. The V and J ends lost 0 bases and 7 bases respectively, with 12 bases between them. This CDR3 is built from 14 residues. CDR3 protein: CASSLAGRGPGYTF. DNA of the CDR3: TGTGCCAGCAGCTTAGCGGGCAGGGGCCCTGGCTACACCTTC.

The V call is TRBV5-4, the J call TRBJ1-2; 10 nucleotides match TRBD1. This CDR3 comprises 14 residues. CDR1 and CDR2 from the germline V gene are SGHNT and YYREEE (reference sequence). V shed 4 bases, J shed 6 bases, and the junction held 6 bases outside the gene matches. The CDR3 DNA reads TGTGCCAGCAGCGGGACAGGGGCGAAGAATGGCTACACCTTC. It codes for CASSGTGAKNGYTF. Using reference TRBV5-4 and TRBJ1-2 for the parts outside the CDR3, the full variable domain is ETGVTQSPTHLIKTRGQQVTLRCSSQSGHNTVSWYQQALGQGPQFIFQYYREEENGRGNFPPRFSGLQFPNYSSELNVNALELDDSALYLCASSGTGAKNGYTFGSGTRLTVV.

The chain has TRBV12-5 and TRBJ2-1; 8 nucleotides align to TRBD1. This CDR3 region has 17 residues. The V gene end was trimmed by 4 bases and the J gene end by 7 bases; junction bases not matched to a gene: 15. Germline V gives CDR1 LGHNT, CDR2 FRNRAP. Written as DNA, the CDR3 is TGTGCTAGTGGTTCCACCCTTACCGGGACAGGCCCAAATGAGCAGTTCTTC. It yields the protein CASGSTLTGTGPNEQFF.

The chain carries TRBV7-8 and TRBJ1-5; D is unclear. V was cut by 7 bases and J by 0 bases, with 22 bases left in between. The CDR3 contains 18 residues. Germline values: CDR1 SGHVS, CDR2 FQNEAQ. CDR3 sequence (DNA): TGTGCCAGCACCCCTGGGGAGACATACGTTATTAGCAATCAGCCCCAGCATTTT. Translation gives CASTPGETYVISNQPQHF.

This clone was detected once. Other DNA sequences in this sample translate to the same CDR3. This chain's CDR3 is CASSLLTGVNTEAFF. The CDR3 region has the DNA TGTGCCAGCAGCTTGTTGACAGGCGTGAACACTGAAGCTTTCTTT. The chain combines TRBV5-4 with TRBJ1-1, with D perhaps matching TRBD1 (6 bases). Germline CDR1 is SGHNT and CDR2 is YYREEE (reference sequence). This CDR3 spans 15 amino acids. Trimming removed 1 base at V and 0 bases at J, with 10 bases between.

The sample holds a few counts of this clone. V usage is TRBV4-1 and J usage is TRBJ1-5; D ambiguous. Trimming stripped 1 base from V and 5 bases from J, with 6 bases between. Germline V lookup: CDR1 MGHRA, CDR2 YSYEKL. CDR3 length: 13 residues. CDR3 DNA sequence: TGCGCCAGCAGCCAAGTCAGGTATCAGCCCCAGCATTTT. Translating gives CASSQVRYQPQHF.

This clone was detected a few times. V usage is TRBV19 and J usage is TRBJ2-1; 7 bases line up with TRBD1. This CDR3 region has 15 residues. CDR1 is LNHDA and CDR2 is SQIVND in the germline V gene (reference sequence). The V segment lost 5 bases and the J segment 5 bases; nucleotides outside the gene matches: 9. CDR3 amino acids: CASSPRTGTDNEQFF. In DNA form, the CDR3 reads TGTGCCAGTAGTCCCCGGACAGGTACGGACAATGAGCAGTTCTTC.

This clone was seen more than once but under ten times. The V gene is TRBV11-3, the J gene TRBJ1-6; D uncertain. The CDR3 is 13 residues long. Per germline, CDR1 SGHNT and CDR2 YENEEA. Between the trimmed V and J ends, which lost 0 bases and 7 bases, there was a span of 4 bases. The CDR3 coding sequence is TGTGCCAGCAGCTTAGAGGAGAATTCACCCCTCCACTTT. Protein product: CASSLEENSPLHF. The whole variable domain, remainder taken from reference TRBV11-3 and TRBJ1-6, is EAGVVQSPRYKIIEKKQPVAFWCNPISGHNTLYWYLQNLGQGPELLIRYENEEAVDDSQLPKDRFSAERLKGVDSTLKIQPAELGDSAVYLCASSLEENSPLHFGNGTRLTVT.